The entry below gives a single T cell receptor (beta chain) sequence along with its context. The source of the sample is a study of blood T cell repertoires in COVID-19. Study as a whole: The samples span acute and convalescent COVID-19 from the United States, Italy and Spain. PBMCs, B-cell-depleted T cells, or T cells provided the cDNA or gDNA that made up the material.

Per the study methods: The assay estimated nucleated cells by amplifying reference gene primers. The table came from immunoSEQ multiplex PCR; TCRdb's copy has only in-frame clones and leaves some out. V, J and clone size reflect that table, while D and trimming were determined from the DNA. In the table there are approximately 47,000 clones, about 84% of which are singletons. V was cut by 6 bases and J by 2 bases, with 10 bases left in between. CDR3 length: 14 amino acids. Germline V gene sequence: CDR1 SGHDN, CDR2 FVKESK. The rearrangement joins TRBV14 to TRBJ2-2; D gene ambiguous. The TCR sequence derives from a woman aged 55 to 70 with acute or convalescent COVID-19. The sequencing input was peripheral blood. The CDR3 is CASSGPVNTGELFF. The DNA of the CDR3 is TGTGCCAGCAGTGGGCCTGTTAACACCGGGGAGCTGTTTTTT.